Described below is a single TCR beta chain sequence and its context. Its antigen remains unknown. This CDR3 has 15 amino acids. In germline, CDR1 is SGHAT, CDR2 FQNNGV. Trimming removed 0 bases from V and 0 bases from J, with 6 bases in between. This specimen comes from a study of T cell responses to AZD1222 COVID-19 vaccine. Study-wide results and limits: Increases in Spike-specific TCR breadth and depth were seen after two AZD1222 doses.

Libraries were prepared by immunoSEQ multiplex PCR; TCRdb keeps only in-frame clonotypes and omits some of them. The sample contains roughly 53,000 clones, more than 80% of which appear only once. The receptor was derived from an adult in good health. The sequencing used peripheral blood, collected on day 0 of MenACWY control vaccination. The J gene is TRBJ1-3, the V gene TRBV11-2; D is uncertain. CDR3 bases: TGTGCCAGCAGCTTAGATCGGCGCTCTGGAAACACCATATATTTT. Translated, it gives CASSLDRRSGNTIYF.